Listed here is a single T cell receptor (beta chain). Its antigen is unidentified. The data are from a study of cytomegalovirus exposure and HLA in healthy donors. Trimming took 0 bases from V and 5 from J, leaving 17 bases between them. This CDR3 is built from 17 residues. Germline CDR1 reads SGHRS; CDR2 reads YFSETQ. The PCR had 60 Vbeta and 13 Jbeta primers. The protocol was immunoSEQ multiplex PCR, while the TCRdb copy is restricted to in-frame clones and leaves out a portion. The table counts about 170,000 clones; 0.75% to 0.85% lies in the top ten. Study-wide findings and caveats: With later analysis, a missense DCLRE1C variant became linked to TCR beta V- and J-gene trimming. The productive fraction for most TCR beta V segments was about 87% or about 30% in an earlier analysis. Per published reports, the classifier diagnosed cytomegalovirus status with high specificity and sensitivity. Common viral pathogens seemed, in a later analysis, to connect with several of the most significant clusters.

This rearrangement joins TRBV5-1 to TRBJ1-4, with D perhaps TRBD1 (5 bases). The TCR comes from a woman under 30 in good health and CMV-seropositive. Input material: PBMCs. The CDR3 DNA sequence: TGCGCCAGCAGCTTGGGGCGGGGCAGGGAAACAAATGAAAAACTGTTTTTT. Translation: CASSLGRGRETNEKLFF.